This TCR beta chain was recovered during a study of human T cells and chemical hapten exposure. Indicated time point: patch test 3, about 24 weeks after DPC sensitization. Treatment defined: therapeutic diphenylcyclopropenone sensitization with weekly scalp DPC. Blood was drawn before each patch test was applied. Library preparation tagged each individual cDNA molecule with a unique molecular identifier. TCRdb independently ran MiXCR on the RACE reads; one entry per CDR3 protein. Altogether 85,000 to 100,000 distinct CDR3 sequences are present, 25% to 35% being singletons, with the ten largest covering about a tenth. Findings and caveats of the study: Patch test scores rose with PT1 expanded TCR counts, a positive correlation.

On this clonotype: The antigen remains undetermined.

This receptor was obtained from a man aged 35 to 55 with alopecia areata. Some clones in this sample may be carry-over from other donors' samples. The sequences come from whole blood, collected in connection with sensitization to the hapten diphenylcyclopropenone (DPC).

CDR3 residues: CASRGTRFSTDTQYF. CDR3 coding DNA: TGTGCCAGCAGAGGGACTAGGTTTAGCACAGATACGCAGTATTTT. This chain connects TRBV2 to TRBJ2-3; TRBD2 aligns across 8 bases. Germline trimming cut 6 bases from V and 0 bases from J; bases unmatched to any gene: 5. This CDR3 has 15 amino acids. CDR1 and CDR2 (germline): SNHLY, FYNNEI.